This record concerns one T cell receptor beta chain sequence. This CDR3 contains 11 residues. Germline CDR1 reads SNHLY; CDR2 reads FYNNEI. With 8 bases removed from V and 1 base from J, the gap between germline ends came to 2 bases. In the PCR, 60 Vbeta and 13 Jbeta primers were used. Method: immunoSEQ multiplex PCR; TCRdb's copy keeps in-frame clones and lacks some. The data contain fewer than 150,000 clones, around 77% of them seen just once; the ten biggest clones take up approximately 5%. This sample is drawn from a study of cytomegalovirus exposure and HLA in healthy donors. This chain connects TRBV2 to TRBJ2-2; no definite D call. Sequences were obtained from PBMCs. This sequence was found in a woman in her forties or fifties in good health and CMV-seronegative. The CDR3 region has the DNA TGTGCCAGCCTGAACACCGGGGAGCTGTTTTTT. As protein: CASLNTGELFF.